This T cell receptor beta chain was sequenced in a study of shared clonotypes between healthy human individuals. On the study more broadly: Every donor yielded three CD4 naive, three CD4 memory, two CD8 naive and one CD8 memory plate.

This clone was seen more than once but under ten times. Its matching antigen is unknown. The donors were adults (healthy and HIV-negative) with no recent acute infections or vaccinations. TCRdb's table, derived via immunoSEQ multiplex PCR, lists solely in-frame clones and lacks some. The sample contains under 1,100,000 clones, around three quarters of which appear only once. Study-wide findings and caveats: The study sampled only blood, and tissue repertoires likely differ. In contrast to clonotypes shared by all four donors, non-shared clonotypes had lower generation probabilities.

Between the trimmed V and J ends, which lost 1 base and 2 bases, there was a span of 5 bases. The CDR3 has 13 residues. Germline CDR1 reads SEHNR; CDR2 reads FQNEAQ (reference sequence). Material: memory CD4+ T cells from PBMCs. Subset specified: CD45RA-negative fraction. The V and J genes are TRBV7-9 and TRBJ1-1; D unclear. This TCR derives from a man between 18 and 29 years old in good health. Some clones in this sample may be carry-over from other donors' samples. In DNA form, the CDR3 reads TGTGCCAGCAGCTTAGTAATCAACACTGAAGCTTTCTTT. It yields the protein CASSLVINTEAFF.